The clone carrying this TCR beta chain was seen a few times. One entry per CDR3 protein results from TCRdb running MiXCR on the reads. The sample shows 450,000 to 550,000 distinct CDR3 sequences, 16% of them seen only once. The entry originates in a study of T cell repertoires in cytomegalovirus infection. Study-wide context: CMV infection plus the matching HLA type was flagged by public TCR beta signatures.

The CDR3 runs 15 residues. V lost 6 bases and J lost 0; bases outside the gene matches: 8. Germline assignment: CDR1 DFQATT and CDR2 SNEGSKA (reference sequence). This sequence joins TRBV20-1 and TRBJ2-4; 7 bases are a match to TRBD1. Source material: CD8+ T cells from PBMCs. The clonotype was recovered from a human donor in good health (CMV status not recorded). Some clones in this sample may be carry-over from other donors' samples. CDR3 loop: CSASDREIAKNIQYF. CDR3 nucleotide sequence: TGCAGTGCCTCAGACAGGGAGATAGCCAAAAACATTCAGTACTTC.